The 6 T cell receptor beta chains in this list originate from one sample, sequenced in a study of blood T cell repertoires in COVID-19. Method: immunoSEQ multiplex PCR; TCRdb's copy keeps in-frame clones and lacks some. The table includes 250,000 to 350,000 clones, approximately 91% detected once. Specimen: peripheral blood. These receptor sequences come from a woman aged 40 to 50 who had recovered from COVID-19.

V and J are TRBV2 and TRBJ2-2, with 12 bases identical to TRBD2. Germline lookup yields CDR1 SNHLY and CDR2 FYNNEI. The CDR3 length is 17 residues. Unmatched junction bases numbered 6, after V lost 6 bases and J lost 1 base. The CDR3 is CASRPGLAGENTGELFF. In DNA form, the CDR3 reads TGTGCCAGCAGACCGGGACTAGCGGGTGAGAACACCGGGGAGCTGTTTTTT.

This chain joins TRBV10-2 and TRBJ2-5, with TRBD1 matching 7 bases. The CDR3 spans 16 residues. The junction had 12 bases not matched to a gene; V was cut back by 4 bases and J by 4 bases. The V gene's germline CDR1 is WSHSY and CDR2 SAAADI. The CDR3 bases are TGCGCCAGCAGTGCAAAAGACTCACAGGGGAGAGAGACCCAGTACTTC. It yields the protein CASSAKDSQGRETQYF.

The chain combines TRBV2 with TRBJ2-5, with 7 nucleotides matching TRBD2. From germline, CDR1 is SNHLY and CDR2 FYNNEI. The CDR3 extends over 14 amino acids. With V trimmed by 4 bases and J by 4 bases, 6 bases remained unmatched. The CDR3 here is CASSGDYDAETQYF. The CDR3 DNA follows: TGTGCCAGCAGTGGGGACTACGACGCAGAGACCCAGTACTTC.

This clone was seen only once. V gene TRBV4-1 combines with J gene TRBJ1-2, with TRBD1 as a possible D gene (6 bases). Germline V gene data show CDR1 as MGHRA and CDR2 as YSYEKL. Trimming took off 5 bases at V and 4 bases at J, with 17 bases between the two ends. The CDR3 consists of 15 residues. The CDR3 loop is CASSKSGGPPYGYTF. The CDR3 DNA reads TGCGCCAGCAGCAAAAGCGGGGGGCCCCCCTATGGCTACACCTTC.

This clone was seen more than once but under ten times. V and J are TRBV19 and TRBJ1-5; TRBD1 is a possible D gene (5 bases). Trimming removed 5 bases from V and 0 bases from J, with 17 bases in between. This CDR3 is 17 amino acids long. The germline V gene has CDR1 LNHDA and CDR2 SQIVND (reference sequence). For the CDR3, the DNA is TGTGCCAGTAGTCAAGGCCTGGGGGGTGATAGCAATCAGCCCCAGCATTTT. Translated, it gives CASSQGLGGDSNQPQHF.

This clone was picked up one time. The V and J genes are TRBV19 and TRBJ2-5, with D hard to call. Germline V CDR1 and CDR2: LNHDA, SQIVND (reference sequence). This CDR3 is 14 amino acids long. V was trimmed by 4 bases and J by 2 bases, leaving 11 bases between them. CDR3 sequence (DNA): TGTGCCAGTAGTAGAGACCGGGTTCAAGAGACCCAGTACTTC. Translating gives CASSRDRVQETQYF.